This T cell receptor delta chain was identified in a study of DNA immune sequencing with unique molecular identifiers (TCRdb year 2020). Broadly, across the study: gammadelta T cells were enriched from buffy coats using immunomagnetic cell separation, and their genomic DNA was sequenced. Healthy individuals were used as donors, and sorted peripheral blood gammadelta T cells were profiled from approximately 9 of these donors. For the enriched versus non-enriched comparison, approximately 100 ng enriched gammadelta T-cell DNA and approximately 1 ug non-enriched PBMC DNA were sequenced. gammadelta T cells were enriched from PBMC of 10 healthy individuals by fluorescence-activated cell sorting. The method was validated on synthetic reference molecules and on blood samples from healthy individuals. The study developed and validated an ultrasensitive DNA-based TRD repertoire sequencing method using PCR-introduced unique molecular identifiers. The research as a whole found: Among clonotypes in healthy donors, TRDV2 paired with TRDJ1 was identified as the most common TRD rearrangement. Novel TRD sequences not targeted by the primers cannot be detected with the primer-based approach. Healthy donors differed in TRD repertoire diversity, and several donors were highly oligoclonal, meaning the top 5 clonotypes made up more than half of productive molecules.

Within its sample, this clone is medium-sized (0.01 to 0.1%). Its target antigen remains unknown. The sample holds no much larger clone one base away, and base qualities are not on file. To prepare the library, multiplex PCR was applied. A 32-plex assay, with primers for all 8 TRDV and 4 TRDJ genes spanning the CDR3, was used to amplify the genomic DNA. A 12-nucleotide UMI was added during roughly 3 barcoding PCR cycles, followed by a second PCR with Illumina adapter primers. AMPure XP beads were used to purify the libraries, whose quality was checked on a Fragment Analyzer using the HS NGS Fragment kit. Sequencing was run on an Illumina MiniSeq mid-output kit with roughly 20% PhiX and 150 cycles of paired-end reads. The published analysis was carried out like this. Reads were processed with MIGEC version 1.2.9 to group reads by UMI and build error-corrected consensus sequences. Post-processing used modified VDJtools version 1.2.1 scripts and the tcR R package. Identical DNA sequences were merged into single rows after TCRdb reprocessed the public reads with CATT. The V and J calls and clone size come from TCRdb's table, not from the authors' own analysis. The sample table records approximately 820 delta-chain clones; roughly 3.2% of these occur just once. The ten largest clones add up to about 67% of the sample.

Relative to germline, V is 0 bases shorter and J is 0 bases shorter, with 19 bases between their ends. The CDR3 spans 18 residues, from the cysteine through the phenylalanine. The DNA shown is the 54-base CDR3, in frame from base 1. CDR1 is given as GEAIGNYY and CDR2 as EKD, both from the germline V gene. The chain joins TRDV2 to TRDJ1; the D gene is perhaps TRDD3, on 6 matching bases. This receptor was obtained from a human donor in good health. Sequencing used gamma-delta T cells from PBMCs. The CDR3 has the sequence CACDTLGIRSRYTDKLIF. The DNA sequence is as follows: TGTGCCTGTGACACCCTGGGGATCCGATCCAGGTACACCGATAAACTCATCTTT.